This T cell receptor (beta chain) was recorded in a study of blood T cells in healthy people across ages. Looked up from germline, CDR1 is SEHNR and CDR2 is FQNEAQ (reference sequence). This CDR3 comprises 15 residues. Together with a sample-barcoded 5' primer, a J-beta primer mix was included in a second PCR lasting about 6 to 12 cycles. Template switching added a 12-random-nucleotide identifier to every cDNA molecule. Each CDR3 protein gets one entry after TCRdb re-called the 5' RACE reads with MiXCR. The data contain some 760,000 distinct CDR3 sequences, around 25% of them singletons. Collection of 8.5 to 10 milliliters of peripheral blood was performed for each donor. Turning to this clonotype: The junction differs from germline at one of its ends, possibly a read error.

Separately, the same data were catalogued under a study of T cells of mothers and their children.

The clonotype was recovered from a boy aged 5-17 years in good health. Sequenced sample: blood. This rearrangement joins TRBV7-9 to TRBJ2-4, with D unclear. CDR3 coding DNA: TGTGCCTGCAGCCTGGAAAGCAGGCATAAAAACATTCAGTACTTC. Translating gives CACSLESRHKNIQYF.